A single sample gave rise to the 3 T cell receptor beta chains below, sequenced in a study of molecular identifiers for immune sequencing clone quantification. TCRdb recomputed calls from the PCR reads with MiXCR, one row per CDR3 protein. The table shows 490,000 or so distinct CDR3 sequences, with roughly 25% occurring only once. Sequencing used naive CD8+ T cells from blood, with Jurkat cell RNA spiked in. Subset specified: FACS-sorted CD8+CD4-CCR7+CD45RA+ naive T cells. The receptors stem from a human donor in good health. Some libraries in this study had Jurkat cell RNA spiked in.

Details on this clonotype: Possible read error: a much larger clone is one base away. This sequence joins TRBV9 and TRBJ2-3; either TRBD1 or TRBD2 may fit D (5 bases each). The V and J ends lost 4 bases and 4 bases respectively, with 19 bases between them. The CDR3 is 16 residues long. The germline CDR1 and CDR2 sequences are SGDLS and YYNGEE. The CDR3 loop reads CASSPRDGMGADTQYF. The DNA for the CDR3 is TGTGCCAGCAGCCCCCGAGACGGTATGGGGGCAGATACGCAGTATTTT. Complete variable domain (other parts from reference TRBV9 and TRBJ2-3): DSGVTQTPKHLITATGQRVTLRCSPRSGDLSVYWYQQSLDQGLQFLIQYYNGEERAKGNILERFSAQQFPDLHSELNLSSLELGDSALYFCASSPRDGMGADTQYFGPGTRLTVL.

In this sample, this clonotype turned up many times. V usage is TRBV29-1 and J usage is TRBJ2-3; D is unclear. Germline CDR1 is SQVTM and CDR2 is ANQGSEA. The CDR3 sequence is 12 residues long. V was pared by 4 bases and J by 4 bases, with 9 bases between. The chain's CDR3 is CSVVSSSDTQYF. The CDR3 DNA reads TGCAGCGTTGTATCTTCATCAGATACGCAGTATTTT.

The V and J genes are TRBV21-1 and TRBJ1-5; no DNA check was done on the table's D call, TRBD1. TRBV21-1 is a listed pseudogene. There are 17 residues in the CDR3. CDR3: CASSKEVPTRANQPQHF. The CDR3 nucleotides are TGTGCCAGCAGCAAAGAGGTGCCGACAAGGGCGAATCAGCCCCAGCATTTT.